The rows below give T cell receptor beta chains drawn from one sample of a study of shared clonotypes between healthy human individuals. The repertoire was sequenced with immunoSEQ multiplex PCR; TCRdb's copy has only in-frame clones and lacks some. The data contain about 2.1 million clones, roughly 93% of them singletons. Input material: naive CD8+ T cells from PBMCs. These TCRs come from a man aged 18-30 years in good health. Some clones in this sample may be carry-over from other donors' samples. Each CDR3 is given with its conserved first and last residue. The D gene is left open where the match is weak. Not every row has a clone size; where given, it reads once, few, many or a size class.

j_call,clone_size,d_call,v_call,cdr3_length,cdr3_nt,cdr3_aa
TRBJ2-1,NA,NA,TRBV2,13,TGTGCCAGCACCCGCCCCTCCAGACTCGAGCAGTTCTTC,CASTRPSRLEQFF
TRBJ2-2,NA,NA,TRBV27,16,TGTGCCAGCAGTTTTTCCTGGGGTGAAAACACCGGGGAGCTGTTTTTT,CASSFSWGENTGELFF
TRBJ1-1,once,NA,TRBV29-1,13,TGCAGCCCCGGGGTGTTAGGGCAAAATGAAGCTTTCTTT,CSPGVLGQNEAFF
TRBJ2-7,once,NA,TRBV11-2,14,TGTGCCAGCAGCTTAGTTAGTTTCGGATACGAGCAGTACTTC,CASSLVSFGYEQYF
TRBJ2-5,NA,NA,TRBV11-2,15,TGTGCCAGTCGAAACGGGAAGGTCAGCCAAGAGACCCAGTACTTC,CASRNGKVSQETQYF
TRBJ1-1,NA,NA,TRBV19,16,TGTGCCAGTAGTCCCCTAGGACAAACAAAGAACACTGAAGCTTTCTTT,CASSPLGQTKNTEAFF
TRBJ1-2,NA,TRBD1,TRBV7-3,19,TGTGCCAGCAGCACCTACCCATTGACAGGGGAACAATCTAACTATGGCTACACCTTC,CASSTYPLTGEQSNYGYTF
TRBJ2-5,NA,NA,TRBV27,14,TGTGCCAGCAGTTTATCGTTAGGCGACGAGACCCAGTACTTC,CASSLSLGDETQYF
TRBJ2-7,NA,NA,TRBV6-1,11,TGTGCCAGCAGAGCTTTCGGCGAGCAGTACTTC,CASRAFGEQYF
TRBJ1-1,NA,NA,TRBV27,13,TGTGCCAGCAGTTGGCGGAGGAACACTGAAGCTTTCTTT,CASSWRRNTEAFF
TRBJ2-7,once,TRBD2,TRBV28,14,TGTGCCAGCAATCTAGCGGGCTCATCCTACGAGCAGTACTTC,CASNLAGSSYEQYF
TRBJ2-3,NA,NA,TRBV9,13,TGTGCCAGCGGGGGGCGGAGCACAGATACGCAGTATTTT,CASGGRSTDTQYF
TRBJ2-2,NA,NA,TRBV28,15,TGTGCCAGCCGGGACCGAGGGCGGAACACCGGGGAGCTGTTTTTT,CASRDRGRNTGELFF
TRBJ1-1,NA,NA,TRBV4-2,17,TGTGCCAGCAGCCAAGATCATTCCTTTTCAAAAAACACTGAAGCTTTCTTT,CASSQDHSFSKNTEAFF
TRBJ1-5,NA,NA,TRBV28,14,TGTGCCAGCAGTTTCGTCCCGGGCAATCAGCCCCAGCATTTT,CASSFVPGNQPQHF
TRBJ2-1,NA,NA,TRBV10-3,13,TGTGCCATCAGTAACACAGGGTTTCATGAGCAGTTCTTC,CAISNTGFHEQFF
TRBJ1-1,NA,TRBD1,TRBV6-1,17,TGTGCCAGCAGTGATCCGGGACAGGGGAGCATGAACACTGAAGCTTTCTTT,CASSDPGQGSMNTEAFF
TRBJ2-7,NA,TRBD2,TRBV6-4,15,TGTGCCAGCAGTGAAACTAGCGGGAGTGGTTACGAGCAGTACTTC,CASSETSGSGYEQYF
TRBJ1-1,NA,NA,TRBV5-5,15,TGTGCCAGCGAATTTTGGGGCAGGGCGAACACTGAAGCTTTCTTT,CASEFWGRANTEAFF
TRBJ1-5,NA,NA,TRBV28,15,TGTGCCAGCAGTTACGTCTCCGGGGGCAATCAGCCCCAGCATTTT,CASSYVSGGNQPQHF
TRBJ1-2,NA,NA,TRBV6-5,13,TGTGCCAGCAGTTACGCAGGTCCCTATGGCTACACCTTC,CASSYAGPYGYTF
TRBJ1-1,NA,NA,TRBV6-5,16,TGTGCCAGCAGTTACTCGAGTGGAGAATGGCAGTCTGAAGCTTTCTTT,CASSYSSGEWQSEAFF
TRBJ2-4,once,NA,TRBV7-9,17,TGTGCCAGCAGCTCACCCTCTCCGACTGCAGCCAAAAACATTCAGTACTTC,CASSSPSPTAAKNIQYF
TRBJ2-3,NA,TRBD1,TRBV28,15,TGTGCCAGCAGGTGGGACAGAGACAACACAGATACGCAGTATTTT,CASRWDRDNTDTQYF
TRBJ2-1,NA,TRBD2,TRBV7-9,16,TGTGCCAGCAGCTGGGGACTAGCGGAACCATACAATGAGCAGTTCTTC,CASSWGLAEPYNEQFF
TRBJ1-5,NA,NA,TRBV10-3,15,TGTGCCATCAGTGAGGTGGGGGGGGTCAATCAGCCCCAGCATTTT,CAISEVGGVNQPQHF
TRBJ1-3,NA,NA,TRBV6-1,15,TGTGCCAGCAGTGGGGGTCGGACGGCTGGAAACACCATATATTTT,CASSGGRTAGNTIYF
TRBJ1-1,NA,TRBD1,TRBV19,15,TGTGCCAGTACCTTCCCACAGGGGGCGCGAACTGAAGCTTTCTTT,CASTFPQGARTEAFF
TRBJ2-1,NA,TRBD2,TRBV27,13,TGTGCCAGCAGTTTCACGGGACTAGCAGACCAGTTCTTC,CASSFTGLADQFF
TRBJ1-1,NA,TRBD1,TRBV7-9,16,TGTGCCAGCAGCTTTGACAGGGGGGCATACGGGATTGAAGCTTTCTTT,CASSFDRGAYGIEAFF
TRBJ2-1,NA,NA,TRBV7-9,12,TGTGCCAGCAGCTTGGGCCGGGACTTGCAGTTCTTC,CASSLGRDLQFF
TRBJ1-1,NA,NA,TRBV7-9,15,TGTGCCAGCAGTTCCACTGTCGGGGACGGCCGTATAGCTTTCTTT,CASSSTVGDGRIAFF
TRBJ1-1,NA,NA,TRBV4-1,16,TGCGCCAGCAGCCACTGGGCGACAAAGGGGGACACTGAAGCTTTCTTT,CASSHWATKGDTEAFF
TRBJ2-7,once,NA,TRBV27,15,TGTGCCAGCAGTCTACGGGACGCCCCTCCTTTCGAGCAGTACTTC,CASSLRDAPPFEQYF
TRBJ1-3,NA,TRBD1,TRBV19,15,TGTGCCAGTAGTACGGGGACAGGCTCTGGAAACACCATATATTTT,CASSTGTGSGNTIYF
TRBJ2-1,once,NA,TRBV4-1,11,TGCGCCAGCAGCCACAACAATGAGCAGTTCTTC,CASSHNNEQFF
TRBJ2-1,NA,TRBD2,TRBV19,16,TGTGCCAGTAGTCCATTAGCGGGAGAGTCCTACAATGAGCAGTTCTTC,CASSPLAGESYNEQFF
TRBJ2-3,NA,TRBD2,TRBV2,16,TGTGCCAGCAGTACAACTAGCGGGAGCACTACAGATACGCAGTATTTT,CASSTTSGSTTDTQYF